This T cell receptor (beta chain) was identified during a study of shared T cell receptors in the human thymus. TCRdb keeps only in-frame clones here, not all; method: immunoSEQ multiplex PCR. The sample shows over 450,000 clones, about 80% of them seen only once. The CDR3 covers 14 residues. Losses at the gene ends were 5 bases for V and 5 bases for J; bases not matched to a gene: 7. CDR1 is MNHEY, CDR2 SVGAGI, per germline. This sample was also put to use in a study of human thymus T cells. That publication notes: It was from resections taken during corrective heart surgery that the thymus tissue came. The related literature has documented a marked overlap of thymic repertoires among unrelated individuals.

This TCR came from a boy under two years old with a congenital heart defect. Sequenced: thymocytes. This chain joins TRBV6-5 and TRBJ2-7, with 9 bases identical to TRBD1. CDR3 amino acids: CASSPDRGGDEQYF. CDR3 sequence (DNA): TGTGCCAGCAGTCCGGACAGGGGCGGAGACGAGCAGTACTTC.